This T cell receptor beta chain was captured in a study of blood T cells in healthy people across ages. Study as a whole: Template-switching capture recovered about one barcoded beta molecule per two T cells.

For the second PCR, which ran for about 7 to 11 cycles, a sample-barcoded 5' primer and a J-beta primer mix were used. TCRdb analysed the 5' RACE reads with MiXCR anew, one entry per CDR3 protein. The sample includes about 1.4 million distinct CDR3 sequences, roughly 60% of them seen just once. V lost 4 bases, J lost 0 bases, and 16 bases stayed unmatched. Germline assignment: CDR1 SGHTA and CDR2 FQGNSA. The CDR3 spans 20 residues. As concerns this clonotype: Its antigen remains unknown.

Study-level findings and limits: Estimated diversity across one million T cells was deemed an underestimate.

For every donor, a draw yielded around 10 milliliters of peripheral blood. The sequenced sample consisted of blood. The receptor was isolated from a man younger than 35 in good health. The rearrangement uses TRBV7-2 and TRBJ2-1; 9 nucleotides line up with TRBD1. DNA of the CDR3: TGTGCCAGCAGCTCACTCCGGGACAGGGCCTTACAGAGCTCCTACAATGAGCAGTTCTTC. Translating it yields CASSSLRDRALQSSYNEQFF.